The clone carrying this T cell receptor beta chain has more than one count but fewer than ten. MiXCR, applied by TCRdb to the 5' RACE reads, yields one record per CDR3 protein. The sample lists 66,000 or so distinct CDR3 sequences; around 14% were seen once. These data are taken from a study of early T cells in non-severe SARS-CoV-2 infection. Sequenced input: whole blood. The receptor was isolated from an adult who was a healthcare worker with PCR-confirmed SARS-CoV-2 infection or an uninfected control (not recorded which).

The CDR3 DNA sequence: TGTGCCAGCAGCGTGACCGGGACAGATATTTTCTTT. This gives the protein CASSVTGTDIFF. The chain has TRBV9 and TRBJ1-1, with 7 bases identical to TRBD1. Trimming cost V 2 bases and J 13 bases; bases outside gene matches: 8. The germline V gene encodes CDR1 SGDLS and CDR2 YYNGEE. This CDR3 is built from 12 residues.